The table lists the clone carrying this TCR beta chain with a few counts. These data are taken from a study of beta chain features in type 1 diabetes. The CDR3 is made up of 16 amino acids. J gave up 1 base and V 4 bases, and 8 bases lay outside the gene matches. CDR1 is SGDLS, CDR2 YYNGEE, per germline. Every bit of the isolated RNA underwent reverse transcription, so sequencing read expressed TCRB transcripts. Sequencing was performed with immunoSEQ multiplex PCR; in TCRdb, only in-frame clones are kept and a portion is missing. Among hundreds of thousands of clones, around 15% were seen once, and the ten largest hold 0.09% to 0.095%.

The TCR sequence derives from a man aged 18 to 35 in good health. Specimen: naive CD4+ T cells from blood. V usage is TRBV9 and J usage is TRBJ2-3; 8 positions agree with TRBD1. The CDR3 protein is CASSPSGQGRTDTQYF. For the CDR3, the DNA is TGTGCCAGCAGCCCCTCCGGACAGGGCCGCACAGATACGCAGTATTTT.